The entry that follows covers one T cell receptor beta chain sequence. The target antigen is unknown. This record belongs to a study of CD8 T cells in ankylosing spondylitis. Overall study findings and caveats: Disease-linked clones bore a CD8+ phenotype and were relatively rare in peripheral blood. What appeared characteristic of ankylosing spondylitis blood was a TCR beta motif of under 10 highly homologous variants. In synovial fluid and blood from reactive arthritis, some motif variants were previously reported. Disease-linked clones reportedly concentrated significantly in matched ankylosing spondylitis synovial fluid.

TCR beta libraries were made by quantitative 5'-RACE with molecular barcodes. TCRdb analysed the 5' RACE reads with MiXCR anew, one entry per CDR3 protein. The sample contains around 770,000 distinct CDR3 sequences, about 20% of which appear only once. This receptor was taken from a male donor with ankylosing spondylitis. Sequenced: blood, either unsorted or a sorted T cell fraction (not recorded which).

CDR3 region: CASSALGWTIRAGELFF. The CDR3 DNA reads as TGTGCCAGCAGTGCCCTAGGATGGACGATCCGGGCCGGGGAGCTGTTTTTT. The chain employs TRBV2 and TRBJ2-2; D ambiguous. Germline V gene data show CDR1 as SNHLY and CDR2 as FYNNEI. The CDR3 covers 17 residues. Trimming pared 4 bases from V and 6 bases from J, leaving 21 bases between.